The present TCR beta chain was sequenced within a study of control samples from healthy donors and cancer patients. Germline lookup yields CDR1 MNHEY and CDR2 SVGAGI. After removal of 4 bases from V and 8 bases from J, the junction contained 9 bases not matched to a gene. This CDR3 region has 15 residues. Generated by immunoSEQ multiplex PCR, the TCRdb table keeps only in-frame clones and is missing some. The sample holds approximately 160,000 clones, about nine tenths seen once. The sample was blood. This rearrangement joins TRBV6-5 to TRBJ1-2; TRBD1 matches at 11 bases. The receptor was derived from a woman aged 40 to 50 in good health. The CDR3, as DNA: TGTGCCAGCAGTTCCGCACTGGGACAGGGGGAGGGCTACACCTTC. Translation: CASSSALGQGEGYTF.